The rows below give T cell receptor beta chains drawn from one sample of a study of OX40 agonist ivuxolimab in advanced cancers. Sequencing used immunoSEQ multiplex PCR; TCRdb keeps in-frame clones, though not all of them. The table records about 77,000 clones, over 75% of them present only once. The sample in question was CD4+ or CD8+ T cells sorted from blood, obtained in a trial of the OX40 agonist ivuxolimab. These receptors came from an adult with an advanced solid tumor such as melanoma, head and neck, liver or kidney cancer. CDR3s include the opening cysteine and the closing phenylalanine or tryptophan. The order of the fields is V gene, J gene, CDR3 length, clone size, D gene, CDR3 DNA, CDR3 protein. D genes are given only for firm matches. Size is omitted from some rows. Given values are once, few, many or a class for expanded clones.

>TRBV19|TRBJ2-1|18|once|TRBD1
TGTGCCAGTAGTACGAGGGGGACAGACTCGATCCTATACAATGAGCAGTTCTTC
CASSTRGTDSILYNEQFF
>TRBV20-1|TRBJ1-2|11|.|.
TGCAGTGCTAGAGATCCCTATGGCTACACCTTC
CSARDPYGYTF
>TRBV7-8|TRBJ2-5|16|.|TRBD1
TGTGCCAGCACCATTTCCGGGACAGGGGCGCGGGTGACCCAGTACTTC
CASTISGTGARVTQYF
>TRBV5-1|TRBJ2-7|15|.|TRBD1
TGCGCCAGCAGCTTGGGACAGGGGGGAGCCTACGAGCAGTACTTC
CASSLGQGGAYEQYF
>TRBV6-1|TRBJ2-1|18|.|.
TGTGCCAGCAGTGGCCCCCTGTCTGGAGGGCCAAAGTACAATGAGCAGTTCTTC
CASSGPLSGGPKYNEQFF
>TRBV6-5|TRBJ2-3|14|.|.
TGTGCCAGCAGGACCCGGGACAGCACAGATACGCAGTATTTT
CASRTRDSTDTQYF
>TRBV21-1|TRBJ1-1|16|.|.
TGTGCCAGCAGCTCAACAGGGGGCCGGACGAACACTGAAGCTTTCTTT
CASSSTGGRTNTEAFF
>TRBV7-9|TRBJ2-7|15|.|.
TGTGCCAGCAGCTTTTGGTCGGGGGAGAGCTACGAGCAGTACTTC
CASSFWSGESYEQYF
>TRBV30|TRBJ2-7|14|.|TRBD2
TGTGCCTGGAGTGTTATCGGGGGGAGATACGAGCAGTACTTC
CAWSVIGGRYEQYF
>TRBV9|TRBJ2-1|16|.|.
TGTGCCAGCAGCGTAGCGGGGAATATTGCCTACAATGAGCAGTTCTTC
CASSVAGNIAYNEQFF
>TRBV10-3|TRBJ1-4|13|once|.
TGTGCCATCAGTGAGGGGAGTAATGAAAAACTGTTTTTT
CAISEGSNEKLFF
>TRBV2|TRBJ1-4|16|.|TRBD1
TGTGCCAGCAGTCCTATGTCGGGACAGGGTGAAGAAAAACTGTTTTTT
CASSPMSGQGEEKLFF
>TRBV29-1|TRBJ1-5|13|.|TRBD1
TGCAGCGTACAGGGGCAAAGCAATCAGCCCCAGCATTTT
CSVQGQSNQPQHF
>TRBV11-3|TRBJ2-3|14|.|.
TGTGCCAGCAGCTTAGGAGGGAGCACAGATACGCAGTATTTT
CASSLGGSTDTQYF
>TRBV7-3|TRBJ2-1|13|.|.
TGTGCCAGCAGCTACGGACCGGACAATGAGCAGTTCTTC
CASSYGPDNEQFF
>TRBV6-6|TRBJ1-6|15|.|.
TGTGCCAGCGGAATGGAAGCGGGGGGTAATTCACCCCTCCACTTT
CASGMEAGGNSPLHF
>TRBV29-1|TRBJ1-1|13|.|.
TGCAGCGTTGAAGATGGGCAAAACACTGAAGCTTTCTTT
CSVEDGQNTEAFF
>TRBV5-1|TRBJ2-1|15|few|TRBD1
TGCGCCAGCAGCTCACCGGGACAGGGTGGCAATGAGCAGTTCTTC
CASSSPGQGGNEQFF
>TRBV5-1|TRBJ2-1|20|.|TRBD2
TGCGCCAGCAGCCCGACCGGAGGGACTAGCGGGAGAAGGATAGGCAATGAGCAGTTCTTC
CASSPTGGTSGRRIGNEQFF
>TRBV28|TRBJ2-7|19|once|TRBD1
TGTGCCAGCAGTCCCCATAAAGGGACAGGATCCTACAGGGGAGCCGAGCAGTACTTC
CASSPHKGTGSYRGAEQYF
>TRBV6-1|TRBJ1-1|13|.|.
TGTGCCAGCACCCTGGACAGCCGACCTGAAGCTTTCTTT
CASTLDSRPEAFF
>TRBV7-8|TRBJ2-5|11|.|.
TGTGCCAGCAGAACGACAGAGACCCAGTACTTC
CASRTTETQYF
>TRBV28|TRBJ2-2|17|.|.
TGTGCCAGCAGTTTCCGCTCCGGGACGGAGAACACCGGGGAGCTGTTTTTT
CASSFRSGTENTGELFF
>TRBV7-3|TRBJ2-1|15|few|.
TGTGCCAGCAGCCCCGGAGCCACCTCCTACAATGAGCAGTTCTTC
CASSPGATSYNEQFF
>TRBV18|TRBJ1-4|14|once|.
TGTGCCACCAGCCCGGGGGCAACTAATGAAAAACTGTTTTTT
CATSPGATNEKLFF
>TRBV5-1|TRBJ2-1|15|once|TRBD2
TGCGCCAGCGCTTTGTTAGCGGGGTCTTACAATGAGCAGTTCTTC
CASALLAGSYNEQFF
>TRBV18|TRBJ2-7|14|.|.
TGTGCCAGCTCACCCATTAAGGGGGAGGCAGAGCAGTACTTC
CASSPIKGEAEQYF
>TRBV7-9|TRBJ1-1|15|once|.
TGTGCCAGCAGCTTAGCGGGCACGGGGAACACTGAAGCTTTCTTT
CASSLAGTGNTEAFF
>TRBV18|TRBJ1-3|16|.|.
TGTGCCAGCTCACCACAGGGACCCTTCTCTGGAAACACCATATATTTT
CASSPQGPFSGNTIYF
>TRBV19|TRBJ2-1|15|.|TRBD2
TGTGCCAGTAGAATGGCGGGGGTTTTCTACAATGAGCAGTTCTTC
CASRMAGVFYNEQFF
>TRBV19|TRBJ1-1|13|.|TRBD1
TGTGCCAGCGGACAGGTTTCGAACACTGAAGCTTTCTTT
CASGQVSNTEAFF
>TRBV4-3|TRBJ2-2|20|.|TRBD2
TGCGCCAGCAGCCAAACGTACGGGACTAGCGGGAGTCGTGTCACCGGGGAGCTGTTTTTT
CASSQTYGTSGSRVTGELFF
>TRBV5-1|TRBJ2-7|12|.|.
TGTGCCAGCAGCTTGTACAGATACGAGCAGTACTTC
CASSLYRYEQYF
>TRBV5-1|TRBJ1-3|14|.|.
TGCGCCAGCAGTGAGGGGAACTCTGGAAACACCATATATTTT
CASSEGNSGNTIYF
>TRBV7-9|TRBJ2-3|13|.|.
TGTGCCAGCACTAAGGTTGGGGCAGATACGCAGTATTTT
CASTKVGADTQYF
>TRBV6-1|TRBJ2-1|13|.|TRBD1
TGTGCCAGCAGTCCAGACAGGGGAGGAAAGCAGTTCTTC
CASSPDRGGKQFF
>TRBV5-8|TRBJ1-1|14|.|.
TGTGCCAGCAGCTTGTTTCTGACGGTGACTGAAGCTTTCTTT
CASSLFLTVTEAFF
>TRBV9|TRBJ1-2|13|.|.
TGTGCCAGCAGCGTACGCAGGGACTATGGCTACACCTTC
CASSVRRDYGYTF
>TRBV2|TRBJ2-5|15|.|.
TGTGCCAGCAGTCTACCCCTGTCCATACAAGAGACCCAGTACTTC
CASSLPLSIQETQYF
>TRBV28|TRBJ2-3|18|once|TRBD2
TGTGCCAGCAGTTTATCGCCGGGACTAGGATCTAGCACAGATACGCAGTATTTT
CASSLSPGLGSSTDTQYF
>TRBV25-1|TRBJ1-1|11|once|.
TGTGCCAGCAGTCTTACGACTGAAGCTTTCTTT
CASSLTTEAFF
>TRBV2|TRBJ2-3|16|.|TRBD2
TGTGCCAGCAGTGAAGAGGGTAGCGGGGGGACAGATACGCAGTATTTT
CASSEEGSGGTDTQYF
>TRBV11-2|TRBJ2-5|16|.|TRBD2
TGTGCCAGCAGCCCTTGGACTAGCGGGAGGCAAGAGACCCAGTACTTC
CASSPWTSGRQETQYF
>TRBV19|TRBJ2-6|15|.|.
TGTGCCAGTAGTCCTTTGAGCTCTGGGGCCAACGTCCTGACTTTC
CASSPLSSGANVLTF
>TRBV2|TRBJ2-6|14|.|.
TGTGCCAGCAGCCCCGTCTCTGGGGCCAACGTCCTGACTTTC
CASSPVSGANVLTF
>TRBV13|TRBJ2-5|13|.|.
TGTGCCAGCAGCGACAGAGCGCAAGAGACCCAGTACTTC
CASSDRAQETQYF
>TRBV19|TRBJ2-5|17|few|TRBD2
TGTGCCAGTAGCGGAGCGACTAGCGGGAGGGCCAAAGAGACCCAGTACTTC
CASSGATSGRAKETQYF
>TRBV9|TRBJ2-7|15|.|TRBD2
TGTGCCAGCAGCGTAGCTCTAGCGGGAGTTTACGAGCAGTACTTC
CASSVALAGVYEQYF
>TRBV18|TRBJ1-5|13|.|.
TGTGCCAGCTCACCAAGGGGAGACCAGCCCCAGCATTTT
CASSPRGDQPQHF
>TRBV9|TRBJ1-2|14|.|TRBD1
TGTGCCAGCAGCGCCGGACAGGGGTTCATAAGCTACACCTTC
CASSAGQGFISYTF